The T cell receptor beta chain described here comes from a study of blood T cell repertoires in COVID-19. Assay: immunoSEQ multiplex PCR; the TCRdb copy retains only in-frame clones and omits some. The repertoire holds about 240,000 clones, with roughly four fifths as singletons. V was pared by 3 bases and J by 1 base, with 8 bases between. This CDR3 region has 15 residues. The germline V gene has CDR1 SGHRS and CDR2 YFSETQ. Concerning this clone itself: This CDR3 is also generated by other DNA sequences in the sample.

The specimen was peripheral blood. The sequence derives from a woman aged 60-70 years with active or convalescent COVID-19. This chain joins TRBV5-1 and TRBJ2-6; D is possibly TRBD1 (5 bases). In nucleotides, the CDR3 is TGCGCCAGCAGCTGGGGCTCGTCTGGGGCCAACGTCCTGACTTTC. Residues: CASSWGSSGANVLTF.